This T cell receptor beta chain was profiled in a study of cytomegalovirus exposure and HLA in healthy donors. Across the whole study: As an earlier analysis found, around 200 million T cells yielded 95 million to 130 million unique TCR beta sequences.

This clone showed up just once. Its antigen is not known. The PCR had 60 Vbeta and 13 Jbeta primers. Libraries were prepared by immunoSEQ multiplex PCR; TCRdb keeps only in-frame clonotypes and omits some of them. The table has fewer than 130,000 clones, under 85% seen once; the top ten hold roughly 5.6%. Findings and caveats of the study: In vitro data verified a few CMV-associated chains as specific for CMV antigens. Most TCR sequences were seen very rarely across donors, but some public TCRs occurred in many.

V shed 0 bases and J 5 bases; nucleotides not matched to a gene: 7. The CDR3 is 16 amino acids. CDR1 and CDR2 (germline): MGHRA, YSYEKL. Healthy bone marrow donors made up the cohort. The clonotype was recovered from a man aged 25 to 40 in good health and CMV-seropositive. Sequencing was carried out using PBMCs. The chain uses TRBV4-1 and TRBJ2-5, with TRBD2 identical over 9 bases. The DNA of the CDR3 is TGCGCCAGCAGCCAAGAACTAGCGGGTGTCAGGGAGACCCAGTACTTC. Translated, it gives CASSQELAGVRETQYF.